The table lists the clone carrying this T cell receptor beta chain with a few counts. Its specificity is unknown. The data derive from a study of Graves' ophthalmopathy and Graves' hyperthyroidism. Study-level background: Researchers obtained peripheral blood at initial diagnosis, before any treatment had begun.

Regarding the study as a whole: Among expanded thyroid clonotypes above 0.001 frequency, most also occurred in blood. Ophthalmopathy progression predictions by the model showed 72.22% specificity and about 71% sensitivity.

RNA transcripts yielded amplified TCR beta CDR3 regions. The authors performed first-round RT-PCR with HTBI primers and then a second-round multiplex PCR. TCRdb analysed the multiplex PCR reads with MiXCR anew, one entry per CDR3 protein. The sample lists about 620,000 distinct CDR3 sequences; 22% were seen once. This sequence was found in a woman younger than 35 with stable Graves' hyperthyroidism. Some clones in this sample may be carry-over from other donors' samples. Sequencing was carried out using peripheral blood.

The CDR3 bases are TGCAGTTTGCTCCGGGACAGGGTCCAAGAGACCCAGTACTTC. This codes for CSLLRDRVQETQYF. The V gene is TRBV20-1, the J gene TRBJ2-5; TRBD1 agrees at 9 bases. The trim removed 8 bases at V and 1 base at J, leaving 8 bases unmatched. The germline V gene has CDR1 DFQATT and CDR2 SNEGSKA (reference sequence). The CDR3 is 14 amino acids.